The entry that follows covers one T cell receptor beta chain sequence. The record originates from a study of blood T cell repertoires in COVID-19. Study in general: The samples span acute and convalescent COVID-19 from the United States, Italy and Spain. T cells, B-cell-depleted T cells, or PBMCs supplied cDNA or gDNA.

CDR3 length: 14 residues. V was trimmed by 6 bases and J by 4 bases, leaving 14 bases between them. Germline-derived CDR1 and CDR2 are SGHAT and FQNNGV. Per the authors' pipeline: Reference gene primer amplification gave nucleated cell count estimates. The method was immunoSEQ multiplex PCR; TCRdb's version includes in-frame clones alone and lacks a portion of them. The D gene and trimming were derived from the DNA, and the V and J assignments and clone size from that table. The table shows around 62,000 clones, with around 85% occurring only once. This chain uses TRBV11-2 with TRBJ2-3, with D possibly TRBD2 on 5 matching bases. The receptor's source is a man aged 50 to 60 with acute or convalescent COVID-19. The sequencing sample was made of peripheral blood. This CDR3 is CASSPVRGPDTQYF. The CDR3 DNA reads TGTGCCAGCAGTCCGGTTCGGGGTCCAGATACGCAGTATTTT.